This T cell receptor (beta chain) was found in a study of T-cell memory formation after mild COVID-19. Constant-segment primers and 5'RACE yielded cDNA libraries for TCR alpha and TCR beta, each carrying sample barcodes and UMIs. TCRdb recomputed calls from the 5' RACE reads with MiXCR, one row per CDR3 protein. The data show 65,000 to 90,000 distinct CDR3 sequences, about 15% seen once. The CDR3 spans 13 residues. Germline CDR1 reads SEHNR; CDR2 reads FQNEAQ (reference sequence). Trimming took 5 bases from V and 2 from J, leaving 8 bases between them. The table lists this clonotype with a few counts.

Input material: PBMCs or a T cell subset sorted from them (not recorded which). The chain recombines TRBV7-9 with TRBJ2-3; possibly TRBD1 for D (5 bases). This receptor was identified in an adult woman who had mild COVID-19 (a few samples of this study predate the infection). Cell type and time point are not known. DNA of the CDR3: TGTGCCAGCAGCGACAGAGTCACAGATACGCAGTATTTT. Protein product: CASSDRVTDTQYF.